This T cell receptor beta chain appears in the sequencing data of a study of cytomegalovirus exposure and HLA in healthy donors. The study, taken as a whole, reports: Another analysis was done later, and it associated roughly 15,000 TCR beta sequences with HLA alleles at 0.05 false discovery rate. Evidence from a later analysis indicated that most CMV-associated TCR beta chains looked HLA-restricted.

As regards this clone: The antigen remains undetermined.

The PCR contained 60 Vbeta and 13 Jbeta primers. Some clones are missing from TCRdb's copy, which holds only in-frame ones; the method was immunoSEQ multiplex PCR. The sample records roughly 190,000 clones, roughly four fifths being singletons. Sequenced: PBMCs. The sequence was collected from a woman aged 25-40 years in good health and CMV-seropositive.

The CDR3 is CASSQDLGLVSSYEQYF. In DNA, the CDR3 is TGCGCCAGCAGCCAAGATCTCGGTCTGGTATCATCCTACGAGCAGTACTTC. The genes are TRBV4-3 and TRBJ2-7; unclear D gene. This CDR3 spans 17 amino acids. V was trimmed by 0 bases and J by 1 base, leaving 16 bases between them. The V gene's germline CDR1 is LGHNA and CDR2 YSLEER.